One and the same sample provided the 19 T cell receptor beta chains below, sequenced in a study of blood T cell repertoires in COVID-19. The data were produced by immunoSEQ multiplex PCR, yet TCRdb's version contains in-frame clones alone and is incomplete. This table has 200,000 to 250,000 clones, around 84% appearing once. Source material: peripheral blood. These receptors all come from a man in his forties or fifties with acute or convalescent COVID-19.

This chain uses TRBV6-1 with TRBJ1-1, with D hard to call. The V gene lost 2 bases and the J gene lost 1 base, with 5 bases spanning the gap. Germline loops: CDR1 MNHNS, CDR2 SASEGT. The CDR3 covers 13 residues. The CDR3: CASSEFRNTEAFF. The CDR3 DNA reads as TGTGCCAGCAGTGAATTCAGGAACACTGAAGCTTTCTTT.

Here the CDR3 DNA reads TGTGCCAGTTATATCCCGGGACAGGGATATGGCTACACCTTC. It encodes CASYIPGQGYGYTF. The V call is TRBV19, the J call TRBJ1-2, with TRBD1 matching 9 bases. Germline V gene data show CDR1 as LNHDA and CDR2 as SQIVND (reference sequence). J lost 5 bases, V lost 8 bases, and 9 bases had no gene match. CDR3 length: 14 amino acids.

The chain couples TRBV6-5 to TRBJ1-2; D gene unclear. Trimming shortened V by 6 bases and J by 8 bases, and 19 bases separated the two germline ends. Germline loops: CDR1 MNHEY, CDR2 SVGAGI. The CDR3 loop spans 14 amino acids. CDR3 sequence reads: CASRPSGFWSGYTF. The DNA of the CDR3 is TGTGCCAGCAGACCCTCGGGGTTTTGGTCCGGCTACACCTTC.

In this sample, this clone turned up many times. The chain combines TRBV6-5 with TRBJ2-7; 7 bases align to TRBD1. Germline V gene lookup returns CDR1 MNHEY and CDR2 SVGAGI. Losses at the gene ends were 7 bases for V and 2 bases for J; bases not matched to a gene: 8. CDR3 length: 14 amino acids. For the CDR3, the DNA is TGTGCCAGCAACCGGGCAGGGGGTACCTACGAGCAGTACTTC. Protein: CASNRAGGTYEQYF.

The rearrangement joins TRBV3-1 (or the pseudogene TRBV3-2) to TRBJ2-7; 7 bases fit TRBD2. V shed 2 bases, J shed 3 bases, and the junction held 7 bases outside the gene matches. Germline V gene sequence: CDR1 LGHDT, CDR2 YNNKEL (reference sequence). CDR3 size: 15 residues. CDR3: CASSQLGGTLYEQYF. The CDR3 region has the DNA TGTGCCAGCAGCCAACTCGGGGGGACTCTCTACGAGCAGTACTTC.

The J gene is TRBJ2-7, the V gene TRBV11-2; D unclear. V lost 0 bases, J lost 5 bases, and 14 bases lay in between. Germline V gene lookup returns CDR1 SGHAT and CDR2 FQNNGV. The CDR3 totals 15 residues. The CDR3 nucleotides are TGTGCCAGCAGCTTAGAGCGGCTTGGCAGCCACGAGCAGTACTTC. It encodes CASSLERLGSHEQYF.

The chain couples TRBV30 to TRBJ1-1, with D possibly being TRBD1 (5 bases). Looked up from germline, CDR1 is GTSNPN and CDR2 is SVGIG (reference sequence). The CDR3 is made up of 12 amino acids. Trimming pared 4 bases from V and 6 bases from J, leaving 12 bases between. The CDR3 DNA reads TGTGCCTGGATCACCGGGGGGTCTGAAGCTTTCTTT. Its translation: CAWITGGSEAFF.

The chain links TRBV7-9 to TRBJ1-1, with D unclear. The CDR3 consists of 15 residues. The germline V gene has CDR1 SEHNR and CDR2 FQNEAQ (reference sequence). Trimming took 7 bases from V and 4 from J, leaving 19 bases between them. The CDR3 DNA is TGTGCCAGCACCCCCGGCGGGAGGGTGAGCACTGAAGCTTTCTTT. Its translation is CASTPGGRVSTEAFF.

The chain uses TRBV5-1 and TRBJ1-1; D not certain. This CDR3 region has 15 residues. Germline values: CDR1 SGHRS, CDR2 YFSETQ. The V gene lost 5 bases and the J gene lost 1 base, with 15 bases spanning the gap. CDR3 protein: CASSRARVSNTEAFF. The CDR3 bases are TGCGCCAGCAGTCGCGCGAGGGTTTCGAACACTGAAGCTTTCTTT.

The chain joins TRBV7-9 to TRBJ1-6; maybe TRBD1 (5 bases). CDR3 length: 13 amino acids. Germline loops: CDR1 SEHNR, CDR2 FQNEAQ (reference sequence). Between the trimmed V and J ends, which lost 3 bases and 7 bases, there was a span of 7 bases. In DNA, the CDR3 is TGTGCCAGCAGCTTGACAGAGAATTCACCCCTCCACTTT. It is translated as CASSLTENSPLHF.

The rearrangement links TRBV5-8 to TRBJ1-5; D perhaps matches TRBD1 (5 bases). The CDR3 length is 16 residues. CDR1 and CDR2 (germline): SGHTS, YDEGEE. V was pared by 0 bases and J by 1 base, with 11 bases between. This chain's CDR3 is CASSLGRQGSNQPQHF. CDR3 sequence (DNA): TGTGCCAGCAGCTTGGGGCGGCAGGGAAGCAATCAGCCCCAGCATTTT.

The chain links TRBV10-3 to TRBJ2-7, with TRBD1 matching 10 bases. CDR1 is ENHRY, CDR2 SYGVKD, per germline. J was trimmed by 5 bases and V by 6 bases; bases with no gene match: 4. The CDR3 is 13 amino acids. DNA for the CDR3: TGTGCCATCAGGGGACAGGGGAGGGACGAGCAGTACTTC. Translating it yields CAIRGQGRDEQYF.

The chain couples TRBV5-1 to TRBJ2-4; 8 bases are shared with TRBD1. The junction had 3 bases not matched to a gene; V was cut back by 0 bases and J by 4 bases. The CDR3 covers 15 residues. Germline assignment: CDR1 SGHRS and CDR2 YFSETQ. Here the CDR3 DNA reads TGCGCCAGCAGCTTGGCGGGACAGGAGAAAAACATTCAGTACTTC. Translated: CASSLAGQEKNIQYF.

In nucleotides, the CDR3 is TGTGCCAGCAGTCCCGGGACACTTAGGGAGCAGTACTTC. It is translated as CASSPGTLREQYF. The chain is built from TRBV6-5 and TRBJ2-7, with a weak D call TRBD1 (6 bases). The V and J ends lost 5 bases and 7 bases respectively, with 15 bases between them. The CDR3 runs to 13 residues. Germline V lookup: CDR1 MNHEY, CDR2 SVGAGI.

This sequence joins TRBV4-1 and TRBJ1-5; 7 bases map to TRBD1. Germline trimming cut 3 bases from V and 1 base from J; bases unmatched to any gene: 3. CDR1 is MGHRA, CDR2 YSYEKL, per germline. CDR3 length: 15 residues. The CDR3 DNA reads TGCGCCAGCAGCCATCCACAGGGGAGCAATCAGCCCCAGCATTTT. It translates to CASSHPQGSNQPQHF.

The rearrangement uses TRBV19 and TRBJ1-6; D is perhaps TRBD1 (6 bases). Per the germline V gene, CDR1 is LNHDA and CDR2 is SQIVND (reference sequence). This CDR3 spans 16 amino acids. V lost 6 bases, J lost 0 bases, and 12 bases lay in between. In DNA, the CDR3 is TGTGCCAGTAGACAACAGGGCGCCTCCTATAATTCACCCCTCCACTTT. This codes for CASRQQGASYNSPLHF.

The chain joins TRBV5-1 to TRBJ1-6; possible D gene TRBD1, 5 bases. Germline V gene data show CDR1 as SGHRS and CDR2 as YFSETQ. Trimming took off 0 bases at V and 9 bases at J, with 10 bases between the two ends. CDR3 length: 14 residues. DNA for the CDR3: TGCGCCAGCAGCTTGGCCGCTAGGGGTTCACCCCTCCACTTT. It yields the protein CASSLAARGSPLHF.

The chain recombines TRBV2 with TRBJ1-2; maybe TRBD1 (6 bases). There are 16 residues in the CDR3. V gave up 0 bases and J gave up 7 bases, with 18 bases separating them. Germline V lookup: CDR1 SNHLY, CDR2 FYNNEI. DNA of the CDR3: TGTGCCAGCAGTGAAGCGCTTCAGGGGCGGTGGTTTGGCTACACCTTC. Translation: CASSEALQGRWFGYTF.

This clone was found a few times. The V and J genes are TRBV18 and TRBJ2-7; 7 bases align to TRBD1. This CDR3 spans 13 amino acids. In germline, CDR1 is KGHSH, CDR2 LQKENI. J was trimmed by 3 bases and V by 4 bases; bases with no gene match: 3. The chain's CDR3 is CASSHRGDYEQYF. CDR3 nucleotide sequence: TGTGCCAGCTCACACAGGGGCGACTACGAGCAGTACTTC.